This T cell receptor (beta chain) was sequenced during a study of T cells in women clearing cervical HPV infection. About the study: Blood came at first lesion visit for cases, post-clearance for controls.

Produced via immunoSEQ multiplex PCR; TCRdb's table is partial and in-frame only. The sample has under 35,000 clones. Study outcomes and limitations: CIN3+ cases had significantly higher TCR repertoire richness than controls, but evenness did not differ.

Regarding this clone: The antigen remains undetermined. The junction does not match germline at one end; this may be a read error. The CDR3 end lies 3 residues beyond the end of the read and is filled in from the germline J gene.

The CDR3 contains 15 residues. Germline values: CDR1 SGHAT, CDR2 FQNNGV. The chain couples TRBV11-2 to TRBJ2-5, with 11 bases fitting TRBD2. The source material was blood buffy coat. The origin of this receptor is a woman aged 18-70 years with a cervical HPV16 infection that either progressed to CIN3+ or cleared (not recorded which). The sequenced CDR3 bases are TGTGTCAGCAGCTTAACTAGCGGGGGTAGAGAGACC. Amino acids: CVSSLTSGGRET. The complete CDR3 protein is CVSSLTSGGRETQYF.